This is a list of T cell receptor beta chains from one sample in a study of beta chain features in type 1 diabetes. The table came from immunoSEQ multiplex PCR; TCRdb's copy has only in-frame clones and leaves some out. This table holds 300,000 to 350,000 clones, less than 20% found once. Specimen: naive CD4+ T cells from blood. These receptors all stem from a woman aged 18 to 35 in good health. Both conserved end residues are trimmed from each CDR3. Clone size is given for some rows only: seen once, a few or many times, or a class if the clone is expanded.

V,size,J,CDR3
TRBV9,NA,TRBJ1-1,ASSAYRGAAF
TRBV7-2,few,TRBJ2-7,ASSLDMAGPYEQY
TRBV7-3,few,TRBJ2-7,ASSSGPGQGRGKEQY
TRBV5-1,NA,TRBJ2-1,ASSWADRGEQF
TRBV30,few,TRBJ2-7,AWSAGTSVGEQY
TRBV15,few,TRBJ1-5,ATAEQRTGGSQPQH
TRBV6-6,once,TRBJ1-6,ATDLTDGNSPLH
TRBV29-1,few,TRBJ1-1,SVPGQLNTEAF
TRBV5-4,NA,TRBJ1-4,ASRGQKNEKLF
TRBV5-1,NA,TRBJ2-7,ASSTGQGYHEQY
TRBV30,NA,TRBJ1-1,AWSPRGGSDSEAF
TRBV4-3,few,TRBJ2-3,ASSQSGDLTDTQY
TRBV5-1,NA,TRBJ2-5,ASSDSRVQETQY
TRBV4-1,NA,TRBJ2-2,ASSRTINGELF
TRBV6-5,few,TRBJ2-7,ASSYSAGGRYEQY
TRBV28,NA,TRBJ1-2,ASTTRGQEGYT
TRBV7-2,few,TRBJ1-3,ASSLASGPGNTIY
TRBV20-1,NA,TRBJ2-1,SAEGYNEQF
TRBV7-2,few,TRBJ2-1,ASSSSLTSGRPWF
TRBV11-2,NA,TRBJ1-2,ASSGLTGQGMHGYT
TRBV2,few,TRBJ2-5,ASTVGQEETQY
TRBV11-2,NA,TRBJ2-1,ASSLGSGGTNEQF
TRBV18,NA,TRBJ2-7,ASSPGEEQY
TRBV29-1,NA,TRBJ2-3,SVEVPPSGRLDTQY
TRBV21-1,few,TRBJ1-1,ASSKGSVRGAWDTEAF
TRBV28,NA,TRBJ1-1,ASSRIQGGNTEAF
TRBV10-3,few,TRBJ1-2,AILRPDTRSYGYT
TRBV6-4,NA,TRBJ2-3,ASSTGTPGVRDTQY
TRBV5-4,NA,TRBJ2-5,ASSLDFAGGRETQY
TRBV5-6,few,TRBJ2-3,ASSPGGYPGDTQY
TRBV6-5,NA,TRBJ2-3,ASRRLVSTDTQY
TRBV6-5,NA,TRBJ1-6,ASSYSDSPLH
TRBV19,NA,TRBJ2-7,ASSIETVTHYEQY
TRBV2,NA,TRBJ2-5,ASSESRSQETQY
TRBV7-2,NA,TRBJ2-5,ASSLESGETQY
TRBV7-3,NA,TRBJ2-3,ASSSLSTDTQY
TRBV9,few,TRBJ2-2,ASSASPSGELF
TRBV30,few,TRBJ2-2,AWRRGGQGAGGELF
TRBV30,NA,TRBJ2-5,AWRWTTQETQY
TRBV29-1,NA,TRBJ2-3,SVIRGTGSKTQY
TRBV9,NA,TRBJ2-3,ASSVGIAGVGDTQY
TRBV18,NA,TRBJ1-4,ASSPNRDNEKLF
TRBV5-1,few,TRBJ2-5,ASSPGTSGIQETQY